This entry lists 32 T cell receptor beta chains sequenced from one sample in a study of blood T cells in healthy people across ages. A second PCR of about 7 to 12 cycles used a sample-barcoded 5' primer and a J-beta primer mix. TCRdb itself ran the 5' RACE reads through MiXCR, one entry per CDR3 protein. The sample yields some 880,000 distinct CDR3 sequences, about 36% seen once. Sequencing was performed on blood. The receptor set was obtained from a man aged 18 to 35 in good health.

The chain carries TRBV5-1 and TRBJ2-3; D ambiguous. Germline V CDR1 and CDR2: SGHRS, YFSETQ. With 6 bases removed from V and 0 bases from J, the gap between germline ends came to 11 bases. The CDR3 consists of 14 residues. CDR3 coding DNA: TGCGCCAGCAAAAATGGGCCGAGCACAGATACGCAGTATTTT. Translation gives CASKNGPSTDTQYF.

This clonotype came up a few times. CDR3 in DNA: TGTGCCAGCAGCTCGTTGGACAGACTCCACTATGGCTACACCTTC. Its protein is CASSSLDRLHYGYTF. The genes are TRBV7-3 and TRBJ1-2, with D perhaps TRBD1 (6 bases). Between the trimmed V and J ends, which lost 4 bases and 3 bases, there was a span of 15 bases. The germline V gene has CDR1 SGHTA and CDR2 FQGTGA. The length of the CDR3 is 15 residues.

This clonotype was observed a few times. V usage is TRBV5-1 and J usage is TRBJ1-2; D is unclear. Germline CDR1 SGHRS, CDR2 YFSETQ. Trimming shortened V by 2 bases and J by 4 bases, and 9 bases separated the two germline ends. This CDR3 is 13 amino acids long. The CDR3 region is CASSLEETYGYTF. CDR3 nucleotide sequence: TGCGCCAGCAGCTTAGAAGAAACCTATGGCTACACCTTC.

This clonotype came up a few times. An end of the junction differs from the germline gene, which may be a read error. The CDR3 sequence is CASSSYNERYF. CDR3 sequence (DNA): TGCGCCAGCAGCTCCTACAATGAGCGGTACTTC. The gene calls are TRBV4-3 and TRBJ2-1, with a possible D match to TRBD2 (5 bases). CDR1 is LGHNA, CDR2 YSLEER, per germline. CDR3 length equals 11 residues.

The genes are TRBV7-2 and TRBJ2-4; D is undetermined. The J call is in doubt because the DNA end fits TRBJ2-5 better. CDR1 is SGHTA and CDR2 is FQGNSA in the germline V gene. The CDR3 contains 14 residues. The CDR3 spells CASSLNGRQETQYF. Written as DNA, the CDR3 is TGTGCCAGCAGCTTAAATGGCAGGCAAGAGACCCAGTACTTC.

The DNA for the CDR3 is TGTGCCAGCACCCCGACAGGCCTGAACACTGAAGCTTTCTTT. It yields the protein CASTPTGLNTEAFF. The chain is built from TRBV6-6 and TRBJ1-1; possibly TRBD1 for D (6 bases). The CDR3 contains 14 residues. Germline lookup yields CDR1 MNHNY and CDR2 SVGAGI (reference sequence). V was cut by 7 bases and J by 0 bases, with 12 bases left in between.

This clonotype was seen at least ten times. The DNA of the CDR3 is TGTGCCATCAGGCTGACTAGCGGGGATCACAATGAGCAGTTCTTC. Protein sequence: CAIRLTSGDHNEQFF. The V gene is TRBV10-3, the J gene TRBJ2-1; 11 nucleotides line up with TRBD2. With V trimmed by 6 bases and J by 5 bases, 6 bases remained unmatched. CDR1 and CDR2 (germline): ENHRY, SYGVKD. CDR3 length: 15 residues.

Only a few counts were recorded for this clonotype. The chain combines TRBV7-3 with TRBJ1-2, with unresolved D. Germline V CDR1 and CDR2: SGHTA, FQGTGA. Trimming left V 4 bases short and J 2 bases short, with 8 bases between. The CDR3 consists of 13 residues. This chain's CDR3 is CASSSAGNYGYTF. CDR3 DNA sequence: TGTGCCAGCAGCTCAGCCGGGAACTATGGCTACACCTTC.

This clonotype was seen many times. This chain joins TRBV9 and TRBJ2-3; a possible D gene is TRBD1 (6 bases). The germline gives CDR1 SGDLS, CDR2 YYNGEE. V was shortened by 2 bases and J by 2 bases, with 18 bases between the two germline ends. The CDR3 runs to 17 residues. The CDR3, as DNA: TGTGCCAGCAGCGTTCCCCGGACAGAGGGTGACACAGATACGCAGTATTTT. Translation: CASSVPRTEGDTDTQYF. The full variable domain, rest sourced from reference TRBV9 and TRBJ2-3, is DSGVTQTPKHLITATGQRVTLRCSPRSGDLSVYWYQQSLDQGLQFLIQYYNGEERAKGNILERFSAQQFPDLHSELNLSSLELGDSALYFCASSVPRTEGDTDTQYFGPGTRLTVL.

The CDR3 DNA sequence: TGTGCCAGCAGTTACCTCGAAGGAAGACTTAGCAATCAGCCCCAGCATTTT. Protein sequence: CASSYLEGRLSNQPQHF. The J gene is TRBJ1-5, the V gene TRBV12-3 or TRBV12-4; D gene uncertain. This CDR3 is 17 amino acids long. Trimming stripped 4 bases from V and 0 bases from J, with 16 bases between.

This clonotype has a handful of counts. The V call is TRBV6-6, the J call TRBJ1-2; tentative D call: TRBD1 (6 bases). Per the germline V gene, CDR1 is MNHNY and CDR2 is SVGAGI (reference sequence). Trimming took off 8 bases at V and 6 bases at J, with 22 bases between the two ends. The CDR3 is made up of 15 amino acids. CDR3 sequence: CASEGGPSLGDGYTF. DNA of the CDR3: TGTGCCAGCGAAGGGGGGCCGAGCCTCGGAGATGGCTACACCTTC.

This clonotype came up many times. The chain has TRBV15 and TRBJ2-1; D might be TRBD1 or TRBD2, each matching 5 bases. The length of the CDR3 is 13 residues. V dropped 3 bases and J dropped 8 bases, with 11 bases sitting between them. Looked up from germline, CDR1 is LNHNV and CDR2 is YYDKDF (reference sequence). CDR3 DNA sequence: TGTGCCACCAGCAGGTCGCGAGGGGATGAGCAGTTCTTC. Its translation: CATSRSRGDEQFF.

This clonotype was observed a handful of times. The chain is built from TRBV20-1 and TRBJ2-3; perhaps D is TRBD1 or TRBD2 (5 bases each). CDR1 is DFQATT, CDR2 SNEGSKA, per germline (reference sequence). Between the trimmed V and J ends, which lost 6 bases and 3 bases, there was a span of 13 bases. CDR3 length: 13 amino acids. The CDR3 nucleotides are TGCAGTGCGGGGCGGGTGGCGACAGATACGCAGTATTTT. Translation: CSAGRVATDTQYF.

This clonotype was detected ten times or more. The chain carries TRBV12-3 or TRBV12-4 and TRBJ1-2; no firm D call. Trimming removed 7 bases from V and 8 bases from J, with 17 bases in between. The CDR3 spans 13 residues. The CDR3: CASKVASSGGYTF. CDR3 DNA sequence: TGTGCCAGCAAGGTTGCATCCTCAGGCGGCTACACCTTC.

This clonotype was seen more than once but under ten times. This chain links TRBV29-1 with TRBJ2-5, with D tentatively TRBD2 (6 bases). Germline V gene data show CDR1 as SQVTM and CDR2 as ANQGSEA. V gave up 6 bases and J gave up 4 bases, with 21 bases separating them. The CDR3 totals 15 residues. CDR3 region: CSVKPGRGFGETQYF. The CDR3 DNA is TGCAGCGTCAAACCGGGACGGGGGTTTGGAGAGACCCAGTACTTC.

This clonotype was found once. The chain uses TRBV7-3 and TRBJ2-2, with D possibly being TRBD2 (6 bases). V lost 5 bases and J 1 base, leaving 11 bases between the germline ends. This CDR3 spans 15 amino acids. Germline CDR1 reads SGHTA; CDR2 reads FQGTGA. CDR3: CASSPGTQNTGELFF. The CDR3 DNA reads as TGTGCCAGCAGCCCCGGGACTCAGAACACCGGGGAGCTGTTTTTT.

This clonotype was counted ten times or more. The V and J genes are TRBV7-2 and TRBJ2-1; no firm D call. There are 14 residues in the CDR3. Looked up from germline, CDR1 is SGHTA and CDR2 is FQGNSA. The germline V and J ends were trimmed by 0 bases and 5 bases, with 8 bases remaining between them. The CDR3 sequence is CASSLALVNNEQFF. CDR3 DNA: TGTGCCAGCAGCTTAGCGCTAGTGAACAATGAGCAGTTCTTC.

This chain connects TRBV20-1 to TRBJ1-1; 8 bases match TRBD1. With 5 bases clipped from V and 4 bases from J, the junction kept 9 bases outside the gene matches. This CDR3 comprises 14 residues. Germline V lookup: CDR1 DFQATT, CDR2 SNEGSKA (reference sequence). The CDR3: CSAASGGAGTEAFF. The CDR3, as DNA: TGCAGTGCTGCCTCAGGGGGCGCGGGCACTGAAGCTTTCTTT.

Points on this clonotype: A junction end diverges from the germline sequence, so it may reflect a read error. The V and J genes are TRBV5-1 and TRBJ2-5; D is ambiguous. This CDR3 contains 15 residues. The V gene's germline CDR1 is SGHRS and CDR2 YFSETQ. The CDR3 is CASSGTPGPQGTQYF. The CDR3 DNA follows: TGCGCCAGCAGCGGCACACCGGGCCCCCAAGGGACCCAGTACTTC.

This chain joins TRBV10-3 and TRBJ2-3; D gene unclear. The germline V and J ends were trimmed by 4 bases and 2 bases, with 13 bases remaining between them. The CDR3 sequence is 15 residues long. Germline CDR1 and CDR2: ENHRY and SYGVKD. This CDR3 is CAISVGAPTTDTQYF. CDR3 DNA sequence: TGTGCCATCAGTGTCGGAGCGCCGACCACAGATACGCAGTATTTT.

The DNA of the CDR3 is TGCGCCAGCAGCCAAGAAGGTGTAAACTCCTACGAGCAGTACTTC. Protein sequence: CASSQEGVNSYEQYF. This chain joins TRBV4-1 and TRBJ2-7; D unclear. Trimming shortened V by 0 bases and J by 0 bases, and 9 bases separated the two germline ends. CDR1 and CDR2 from the germline V gene are MGHRA and YSYEKL. The CDR3 is 15 amino acids.

This clonotype was seen a handful of times. This chain joins TRBV12-3 or TRBV12-4 and TRBJ1-5; 7 nucleotides align to TRBD1. The CDR3 runs 12 residues. V was clipped by 7 bases and J by 4 bases; unmatched bases: 1. CDR3 residues: CASMTGNQPQHF. In DNA form, the CDR3 reads TGTGCCAGCATGACAGGGAATCAGCCCCAGCATTTT.

This clonotype was seen a handful of times. The chain links TRBV13 to TRBJ2-3, with TRBD2 matching over 14 bases. Per germline, CDR1 PRHDT and CDR2 FYEKMQ (reference sequence). Unmatched junction bases numbered 9, after V lost 1 base and J lost 3 bases. This CDR3 region has 19 residues. DNA for the CDR3: TGTGCCAGCAGCTTAGAACTGACTAGCGGGGGGGCTAAGACAGATACGCAGTATTTT. Its protein product is CASSLELTSGGAKTDTQYF. Based on the CDR3 plus reference TRBV13 and TRBJ2-3, the full variable domain is AAGVIQSPRHLIKEKRETATLKCYPIPRHDTVYWYQQGPGQDPQFLISFYEKMQSDKGSIPDRFSAQQFSDYHSELNMSSLELGDSALYFCASSLELTSGGAKTDTQYFGPGTRLTVL.

This clonotype was seen a few times. The V gene is TRBV7-2, the J gene TRBJ2-1; maybe TRBD1 (6 bases). The assigned J gene may be wrong: the sequence end matches TRBJ2-7 better. The CDR3 spans 16 residues. Germline V gives CDR1 SGHTA, CDR2 FQGNSA. The CDR3 loop is CASSPTGSRVYNEQYF. In DNA, the CDR3 is TGTGCCAGCAGCCCAACAGGGTCGAGGGTGTACAATGAGCAGTACTTC.

Many counts were recorded for this clonotype. The rearrangement uses TRBV7-2 and TRBJ2-4; D is ambiguous. V lost 1 base to trimming and J lost 6 bases, with 1 base between them. There are 11 residues in the CDR3. Per germline, CDR1 SGHTA and CDR2 FQGNSA. CDR3 DNA sequence: TGTGCCAGCAGCTTAGTAAACATTCAGTACTTC. Amino acid sequence: CASSLVNIQYF.

The chain recombines TRBV3-1 with TRBJ2-1; D unresolved. The CDR3 runs 15 residues. Deletions cut 4 bases from V and 0 bases from J, with 10 bases between. Germline CDR1 LGHDT, CDR2 YNNKEL (reference sequence). CDR3 DNA: TGTGCCAGCAGCCCCGTCCCGAGCTCCTACAATGAGCAGTTCTTC. Protein product: CASSPVPSSYNEQFF.

This clonotype was observed a few times. The genes are TRBV21-1 and TRBJ1-4; the DNA was not used to check the table's D call, TRBD1. TRBV21-1 is labeled a pseudogene. This CDR3 has 18 residues. The CDR3 reads CASSKGPGGLTTNEKLFF. Written as DNA, the CDR3 is TGTGCCAGCAGCAAAGGACCAGGGGGACTCACAACTAATGAAAAACTGTTTTTT.

This clonotype was detected only a few times. V gene TRBV7-9 combines with J gene TRBJ1-5, with 9 bases that match TRBD1. CDR1 and CDR2 (germline): SEHNR, FQNEAQ (reference sequence). The CDR3 length is 16 residues. The junction had 9 bases not matched to a gene; V was cut back by 3 bases and J by 6 bases. The CDR3 loop is CASSFSYRGQSQPQHF. CDR3 in DNA: TGTGCCAGCAGCTTTTCCTACAGGGGGCAGAGTCAGCCCCAGCATTTT.

This chain uses TRBV18 with TRBJ2-2, with D tentatively TRBD1 or TRBD2 (5 bases each). The CDR3 has 16 amino acids. Germline lookup yields CDR1 KGHSH and CDR2 LQKENI. The V end was cut by 3 bases, the J end by 4 bases, with 15 bases between. The CDR3 DNA reads as TGTGCCAGCTCACCTCGGCAGGGACCGGGCACCGGGGAGCTGTTTTTT. Protein product: CASSPRQGPGTGELFF.

This clonotype was counted between two and nine times. CDR3 region: CASSYSREGSSYEQYF. The CDR3 DNA reads as TGTGCCAGCAGTTACTCTAGGGAAGGGAGCTCCTACGAGCAGTACTTC. The chain is built from TRBV6-2 or TRBV6-3 and TRBJ2-7, with a tentative D call TRBD2 (5 bases). CDR1 and CDR2 (germline): MNHEY, SVGEGT. V lost 0 bases and J lost 0, with 12 bases in between. The CDR3 covers 16 residues.

This clonotype has more than one count but fewer than ten. The V call is TRBV6-1, the J call TRBJ1-1; TRBD1 aligns across 9 bases. The CDR3 runs 18 residues. From germline, CDR1 is MNHNS and CDR2 SASEGT. V lost 10 bases to trimming and J lost 1 base; unmatched junction nucleotides: 19. The CDR3 here is CATMVKPGTGRGNTEAFF. CDR3 coding DNA: TGTGCCACCATGGTGAAGCCCGGGACAGGGAGAGGGAACACTGAAGCTTTCTTT.

Worth noting for this clonotype: A much bigger clone sits one base away, suggesting this may be a read error. The chain employs TRBV27 and TRBJ2-1; D may be TRBD2 (5 bases). CDR1 is MNHEY and CDR2 is SMNVEV in the germline V gene (reference sequence). The CDR3 covers 14 residues. Trimming pared 3 bases from V and 13 bases from J, leaving 19 bases between. Here the CDR3 reads CASSFGSHGETQFF. The CDR3 bases are TGTGCCAGCAGTTTCGGTTCTCATGGGGAGACCCAGTTCTTC.